This T cell receptor beta chain was obtained from a study of CD8+ T cells in alopecia areata. Treatment here: oral pan-JAK inhibitor, 5-10 mg twice daily. From alopecia areata patients, lesional scalp punch biopsies and peripheral blood were collected. PBMCs provided sorted CD4+ and CD8+ T cells. This CDR3 is 14 amino acids long. Trimming took 4 bases from V and 1 from J, leaving 13 bases between them. Germline V lookup: CDR1 GTSNPN, CDR2 SVGIG (reference sequence). Extracted RNA was reverse transcribed into cDNA, the sequencing template. Produced via immunoSEQ multiplex PCR; TCRdb's table is partial and in-frame only. The table includes some 100,000 clones, 50% to 75% detected once.

The clonotype comes from a human donor with alopecia areata. Sample: CD8+ T cells sorted from blood, taken at week 4, from a patient treated with tofacitinib. The chain uses TRBV30 and TRBJ1-1, with D perhaps TRBD1 (6 bases). The chain's CDR3 is CAWIGGPSNTEAFF. The CDR3 DNA sequence: TGTGCCTGGATAGGGGGACCTTCGAACACTGAAGCTTTCTTT.